The T cell receptor (beta chain) under discussion was sequenced for a study of T cell repertoires in cytomegalovirus infection. Overall study context: A matching HLA type, together with CMV infection, was signaled by public TCR beta signatures.

As to this clonotype: The antigen is not known.

Study-wide points: HLA-C-restricted CMV-specific TCR beta clonotypes prevailed in the ex vivo response. Summed public TCR beta family frequency identified CMV carriers bearing the relevant HLA.

V dropped 3 bases and J dropped 8 bases, with 20 bases sitting between them. Germline values: CDR1 SEHNR, CDR2 FQNEAQ (reference sequence). This CDR3 spans 16 amino acids. One entry per CDR3 protein, called by TCRdb with MiXCR from the reads. The data show 740,000 or so distinct CDR3 sequences, 35% seen once. The sample consisted of PBMCs. The J gene is TRBJ1-3, the V gene TRBV7-9; D might be TRBD1 (5 bases). This sequence originates from a human donor in good health (CMV status not recorded). Some clones in this sample may be carry-over from other donors' samples. CDR3 protein: CASSFDRLGYSDTIYF. CDR3 DNA: TGTGCCAGCAGCTTTGACAGACTCGGGTACTCTGACACCATATATTTT.